This TCR beta chain emerged from a study of cytomegalovirus exposure and HLA in healthy donors. Study-wide context: Early on, a data release was issued that held roughly 86 million unique TCRs from HLA-typed donors. Study-level results: The study flagged about 150 TCR beta chains as cytomegalovirus-associated.

The CDR3 runs to 11 residues. Looked up from germline, CDR1 is DFQATT and CDR2 is SNEGSKA (reference sequence). With 0 bases clipped from V and 8 bases from J, the junction kept 1 base outside the gene matches. In the PCR, 60 Vbeta and 13 Jbeta primers were used. Assay: immunoSEQ multiplex PCR; the TCRdb copy retains only in-frame clones and omits some. There are 130,000 or so clones in the sample; roughly 76% occur only once, and less than 2.5% lies in the top ten. In this sample, this clone turned up a few times. Its antigen is currently unknown. The sequencing sample was made of PBMCs. The TCR sequence derives from a man aged 25 to 40 in good health and CMV-seronegative. The rearrangement uses TRBV20-1 and TRBJ2-7; 7 bases agree with TRBD2. This CDR3 is CSARERGKQYF. The CDR3 DNA sequence: TGCAGTGCTAGAGAGCGGGGGAAGCAGTACTTC.